A selection of T cell receptor beta chains follows, all from one sample in a study of cytomegalovirus exposure and HLA in healthy donors. The method was immunoSEQ multiplex PCR; TCRdb's version includes in-frame clones alone and lacks a portion of them. The data hold 250,000 to 350,000 clones, with around 86% observed a single time. The specimen was PBMCs. Receptors originate from a man between 40 and 49 years old in good health and CMV-seropositive. Both conserved end residues are part of each CDR3. D genes are given only for firm matches. Rows give clone size only sometimes, using once, few, many, or a class for an expanded clone.

J,V,D,size,length,DNA,CDR3
TRBJ2-7,TRBV5-1,TRBD2,.,16,TGCGCCAGCAGCTTGGGGGGGACTAGCGGGAGTTACGAGCAGTACTTC,CASSLGGTSGSYEQYF
TRBJ2-5,TRBV4-3,.,.,13,TGCGCCAGCAGCCAAGCACCTACCGAGACCCAGTACTTC,CASSQAPTETQYF
TRBJ1-4,TRBV7-9,.,few,13,TGTGCCATTCCAACAGGATTTAATGAAAAACTGTTTTTT,CAIPTGFNEKLFF
TRBJ1-2,TRBV28,TRBD1,.,18,TGTGCCAGCAGCCGATTATCGGCGACAGGGTCTAAACTCTATGGCTACACCTTC,CASSRLSATGSKLYGYTF
TRBJ2-7,TRBV5-1,.,.,11,TGCGCCAGCAGCTCATTCTACGAGCAGTACTTC,CASSSFYEQYF
TRBJ2-1,TRBV9,TRBD2,.,17,TGTGCCAGCAGCGGGGGGACTAGCGGGAGGTCCTACAATGAGCAGTTCTTC,CASSGGTSGRSYNEQFF
TRBJ2-2,TRBV19,TRBD1,.,18,TGTGCCAGTAGCAACAGGGGGACAGGGGAGGGGAACACCGGGGAGCTGTTTTTT,CASSNRGTGEGNTGELFF
TRBJ1-4,TRBV25-1,.,.,14,TGTGCCAGCAGTGAATGGGGGGCTAATGAAAAACTGTTTTTT,CASSEWGANEKLFF
TRBJ1-6,TRBV7-2,.,.,16,TGTGCCAGCAGCTCTACAGGGAGCTCCTATAATTCACCCCTCCACTTT,CASSSTGSSYNSPLHF
TRBJ2-2,TRBV28,.,.,14,TGTGCCAGCAGCTTATGGAAGCAAGCCGGGGAGCTGTTTTTT,CASSLWKQAGELFF
TRBJ2-3,TRBV27,TRBD2,.,17,TGTGCCAGCAGTTTACCGGGACTAGCGGGAAGACCAGATACGCAGTATTTT,CASSLPGLAGRPDTQYF
TRBJ1-5,TRBV6-5,.,few,15,TGTGCCAGCAGTTACTCGGGCGGGGCAGGTCAGCCCCAGCATTTT,CASSYSGGAGQPQHF
TRBJ2-2,TRBV29-1,.,.,11,TGCAGCCTCAGGGATCACGGGGAGCTGTTTTTT,CSLRDHGELFF
TRBJ2-3,TRBV7-8,.,.,16,TGTGCCAGCAGCCCTCCCCGGGGACTCAGCCCAGATACGCAGTATTTT,CASSPPRGLSPDTQYF
TRBJ2-5,TRBV6-7,.,.,18,TGTGCCAGCACTAGACCCCCCCCGGGATTCAGGTTCCAAGAGACCCAGTACTTC,CASTRPPPGFRFQETQYF
TRBJ2-1,TRBV6-1,TRBD2,.,15,TGTGCCAGCAGTGAGGGACTAGCGGGAGACAATGAGCAGTTCTTC,CASSEGLAGDNEQFF
TRBJ1-1,TRBV18,TRBD1,.,18,TGTGCCAGCTCACCAATGATAGGACAGGGGGCAGCGGGCACTGAAGCTTTCTTT,CASSPMIGQGAAGTEAFF
TRBJ2-7,TRBV7-9,TRBD2,once,15,TGTGCCAGCAGCTTAGGACTAGCGGGGAACTACGAGCAGTACTTC,CASSLGLAGNYEQYF
TRBJ2-2,TRBV20-1,.,.,11,TGCAGTCTTAGTTCCCCCGGGGAGCTGTTTTTT,CSLSSPGELFF
TRBJ2-1,TRBV27,TRBD2,.,15,TGTGCCAGCAGTTTAGCCCCTAGCGGCTACAATGAGCAGTTCTTC,CASSLAPSGYNEQFF
TRBJ1-1,TRBV25-1,TRBD1,once,15,TGTGCCAGCAGTGTAAGACAGGGGGCAAACACTGAAGCTTTCTTT,CASSVRQGANTEAFF
TRBJ2-1,TRBV7-2,TRBD1,.,16,TGTGCCAGCAGCTCCGGGACAGGGGGTCCGTACAATGAGCAGTTCTTC,CASSSGTGGPYNEQFF
TRBJ2-7,TRBV7-3,.,.,15,TGTGCCAGCAGCTTACTGGCAGGGTCCTTCTCCGAGCAGTACTTC,CASSLLAGSFSEQYF
TRBJ2-7,TRBV27,.,.,13,TGTGCCAGCAGTTTTCAGGAAACGGGGGAGCAGTACTTC,CASSFQETGEQYF
TRBJ1-3,TRBV7-2,TRBD1,.,16,TGTGCCAGCAGCTTGCGTGGGACAGCCTCTGGAAACACCATATATTTT,CASSLRGTASGNTIYF
TRBJ2-1,TRBV4-2,.,.,12,TGTGCCAGCAGCCACCTAGCGAATGAGCAGTTCTTC,CASSHLANEQFF
TRBJ1-4,TRBV7-9,.,.,14,TGTTCCAGCAGTTTCGGTGCAACTAATGAAAAACTGTTTTTT,CSSSFGATNEKLFF
TRBJ1-4,TRBV5-4,.,.,16,TGTGCCAGCAGCTTGGGCGGCGGGAGCCGAAAAGAAAAACTGTTTTTT,CASSLGGGSRKEKLFF
TRBJ2-3,TRBV6-5,.,.,15,TGTGCCAGCAGTTACCGAGAGTTACGCACAGATACGCAGTATTTT,CASSYRELRTDTQYF
TRBJ1-1,TRBV6-6,.,.,15,TGTGCCAGCAGCCGTCTAGGGCAGGGGTTGACTGAAGCTTTCTTT,CASSRLGQGLTEAFF
TRBJ2-3,TRBV13,.,.,13,TGTGCCAGCAGCCTCAGGGGCCCAGATACGCAGTATTTT,CASSLRGPDTQYF
TRBJ2-3,TRBV29-1,TRBD2,.,13,TGCAGCGTTCCCGGACTAGTAGCAGATACGCAGTATTTT,CSVPGLVADTQYF
TRBJ1-4,TRBV6-1,TRBD1,.,13,TGTGCCAGCGAAGGGACAGGGAGCGAAAAACTGTTTTTT,CASEGTGSEKLFF
TRBJ2-5,TRBV5-4,.,.,14,TGTGCCAGCAGCTTGCCGGGACTCGGGGAGACCCAGTACTTC,CASSLPGLGETQYF
TRBJ2-3,TRBV7-3,TRBD2,.,12,TGTGCCAGCAGCCCCTTAGCGGGAGCGCAGTATTTT,CASSPLAGAQYF
TRBJ2-7,TRBV6-1,.,.,12,TGTGCCAGCAGTGAATACGGCTACGAGCAGTACTTC,CASSEYGYEQYF
TRBJ2-7,TRBV28,TRBD2,.,13,TGTGCCAGCAAGGGACTAGCGGTCTCCGAGCAGTACTTC,CASKGLAVSEQYF
TRBJ2-1,TRBV15,TRBD2,few,17,TGTGCCACCAGCAGAGGTGGGAGCGGGACTAGCGACAATGAGCAGTTCTTC,CATSRGGSGTSDNEQFF
TRBJ2-7,TRBV5-1,TRBD2,.,15,TGCGCCAGCAGCCCCTTGAGCGGGAAGTCCTACGAGCAGTACTTC,CASSPLSGKSYEQYF
TRBJ2-7,TRBV7-2,TRBD2,.,16,TGTGCCAGCAGCTTACTCGGACTAGCGGATAACTACGAGCAGTACTTC,CASSLLGLADNYEQYF
TRBJ1-1,TRBV27,.,.,10,TGTGCCAGCGGTTCGCGCGAGGCTTTCTTT,CASGSREAFF
TRBJ2-3,TRBV5-1,TRBD2,.,15,TGCGCCAGCAGCTTCTCACTAGCGGGAGCGGATACGCAGTATTTT,CASSFSLAGADTQYF
TRBJ1-3,TRBV9,.,.,15,TGTGCCAGCAGCCCTCGGACAAGCTCTGGAAACACCATATATTTT,CASSPRTSSGNTIYF
TRBJ2-3,TRBV29-1,.,once,13,TGCAGCGTTGACGGTACTAGCACAGATACGCAGTATTTT,CSVDGTSTDTQYF
TRBJ1-2,TRBV6-1,TRBD1,.,17,TGTGCCAGCAGTGAAGCGAGGTTACAGGGGGCCTTGTATGGCTACACCTTC,CASSEARLQGALYGYTF
TRBJ2-1,TRBV7-9,TRBD1,.,13,TGTGCCACCGGGACAGCACTCTACAATGAGCAGTTCTTC,CATGTALYNEQFF
TRBJ2-1,TRBV7-3,TRBD1,.,14,TGTGCCAGCAGCTCCGGGACAGGGTTGGATGAGCAGTTCTTC,CASSSGTGLDEQFF
TRBJ2-1,TRBV5-1,.,.,18,TGCGCCAGCAGCACGGACGGGGAAGGACAGTCCTCCTACAATGAGCAGTTCTTC,CASSTDGEGQSSYNEQFF
TRBJ1-3,TRBV6-1,.,.,16,TGTGCCAGCAGTGAAATACTGGGGGCCTCTGGAAACACCATATATTTT,CASSEILGASGNTIYF
TRBJ1-1,TRBV21-1,.,.,15,TGTGCCAGCAACCTCCCGAGCGGAGGGAACACTGAAGCTTTCTTT,CASNLPSGGNTEAFF
TRBJ1-2,TRBV5-4,.,.,13,TGTGCCAGCAGCTTGCCAGGGGTTCTTGGCTACACCTTC,CASSLPGVLGYTF
TRBJ1-3,TRBV7-6,.,.,14,TGTGCCAGCAGTTCTCCAGGGACTGGAAACACCATATATTTT,CASSSPGTGNTIYF
TRBJ1-5,TRBV27,.,once,15,TGTGCCAGCAGTCCGACGGGACTTAGCAATCAGCCCCAGCATTTT,CASSPTGLSNQPQHF
TRBJ2-3,TRBV25-1,TRBD2,.,16,TGTGCCAGCAGTGAAGGCGGACGGGAGGGGGCAGATACGCAGTATTTT,CASSEGGREGADTQYF
TRBJ2-2,TRBV7-7,TRBD2,.,19,TGTGCTAGCAGCTTAGAGTTTTTCGGGCTAGCGGGATATACCGGGGAGCTGTTTTTT,CASSLEFFGLAGYTGELFF
TRBJ2-7,TRBV7-3,.,.,18,TGTGCCAGCAGCCTAGGGGGGGGCGGGTTTAAAATCCCCTACGAGCAGTACTTC,CASSLGGGGFKIPYEQYF
TRBJ1-2,TRBV2,TRBD1,.,13,TGTGCCAGCTCGGACAGGGTCCTCTATGGCTACACCTTC,CASSDRVLYGYTF
TRBJ2-3,TRBV19,TRBD2,once,20,TGTGCCAGTAGTATATTCTCGAGCCGGAGCGGGAGCCCTAACACAGATACGCAGTATTTT,CASSIFSSRSGSPNTDTQYF
TRBJ1-4,TRBV21-1,.,.,14,TGTGCCAGCAGCGGAGGGTGGACGAATGAAAAACTGTTTTTT,CASSGGWTNEKLFF
TRBJ1-5,TRBV4-1,TRBD1,.,15,TGCGCCAGCAGCCAAGAGGGGACAGTGAATCAGCCCCAGCATTTT,CASSQEGTVNQPQHF